This entry is about one TCR beta chain. The antigen is unknown. This specimen comes from a study of blood T cells in healthy people across ages. Together with a sample-barcoded 5' primer, a J-beta primer mix was included in a second PCR lasting about 6 to 11 cycles. One entry per CDR3 protein, called by TCRdb with MiXCR from the 5' RACE reads. The sample consists of about 970,000 distinct CDR3 sequences, roughly half of them appearing once. Germline values: CDR1 LGHDT, CDR2 YNNKEL (reference sequence). This CDR3 comprises 13 residues. General study results and limits: Long-lived donors exceeded aged donors in naive CD4+ cells and diversity.

This TCR was sampled from a woman aged 55-69 years in good health. The sample comprised blood. V and J are TRBV3-1 and TRBJ2-7, with 8 bases that match TRBD1. The J call may be mistaken, given a closer DNA end match to TRBJ2-5. The CDR3 DNA reads as TGTGCCAGCACAAACGGACAGGGTGGGACCCAGTACTTC. Amino acids: CASTNGQGGTQYF.